The present T cell receptor beta chain was sequenced within a study of shared clonotypes between healthy human individuals (dated by TCRdb to the early 2020s). Regarding the study in general: A couple of women and three men aged 18 to 49 years were included in the cohort. For each donor, CD4 naive and CD4 memory were each given three plates, CD8 naive was given two plates, and CD8 memory was given one plate. Blood TCR repertoires of about five healthy adults were deeply sequenced to estimate repertoire size and the extent of clonotype sharing between individuals. To increase sequencing depth and limit assay-specific biases, TCR repertoire library preparation and sequencing were carried out by different laboratories using diverse techniques. Per donor, leukapheresis produced somewhere between about 0.94 and 8.9 billion PBMCs. General findings and caveats noted by the study authors: When a few donors were compared, the shared fraction of clonotypes was around 4.6% for naive CD4, 3% to 4% for naive CD8, more than 2% for memory CD4, and 0.3% to 0.5% for memory CD8. Based on pairwise subsampling, the degree of clonotype sharing among donors was expected to be affected by sequencing depth. Rarefaction of sorted-subset datasets indicated incomplete sequencing despite the large sequencing depth. The genetic and exposure-history diversity represented was limited by the small number of donors. Clonotypes shared by all four sorted-subset donors showed higher generation probabilities than non-shared clonotypes. Sampling was restricted to blood, and TCR repertoires in tissues likely differ from the TCR repertoires found in blood. Naive subsets generally had larger estimated clonotype richness than memory subsets did.

As regards this clone: The target of this receptor is not known. Nothing much larger sits one base from this clone, and base qualities are not available.

Healthy HIV-negative adults with no recently reported acute infections or vaccinations were included as donors. All donors were Caucasian adults living in Nashville, Tennessee, USA. CD4+ T cells were enriched through magnetic negative selection, after which naive cells were positively selected on CD45RA and the remaining negative fraction served as the memory subset. Blood was obtained by leukapheresis, after which PBMCs were separated by Ficoll-Histopaque density gradient centrifugation and cryopreserved in liquid nitrogen vapor phase. Analytical flow cytometry was used to check the purity and quantity of each magnetically sorted T cell population. Each sorted fraction had its genomic DNA isolated and then quantified by UV absorbance on a Nanodrop 2000c. TCR CDR3 regions were amplified from genomic DNA by multiplex PCR using the deep immunoSEQ assay. For each cell subset, the extracted genomic DNA was distributed evenly across all wells of several immunoSEQ 96-well plates, and each plate served as one replicate. For sorted subsets, 200 to 250 ng genomic DNA, equal to approximately 30,000 T cell genomes, was loaded into each replicate PCR. Purified libraries were measured with a Qubit 3.0 fluorometer, size-checked on a Bioanalyzer 2100, and measured again with the KAPA Library Quantification kit. Every immunoSEQ 96-well plate was sequenced on a dedicated single-read 150-cycle Illumina NextSeq 550 flow cell. The paper's processing steps were these. Because the immunoSEQ output held only junctional sequences and lacked quality scores, the filtering could not match the filtering applied to full-length reads. Sequences were annotated with PyIR, a Python wrapper for IgBLAST v1.9, using IMGT germline references to assign V/J genes and CDR3. Any read was removed if the V/J assignment was weak (E-value above 1e-6), the CDR3 was missing, or the read contained stop codons, out-of-frame junctions, or ambiguous translated residues. V3J clonotypes were defined as sequences sharing an identical inferred V gene, J gene, and CDR3 amino acid sequence. Percentage overlap between repertoires was calculated by dividing the number of shared unique clonotypes by the size of the smaller repertoire. Repertoire richness was assessed with RTK rarefaction, the Chao1 estimator, and Recon v2.1 estimates of unobserved clonotypes. OLGA was used to compute generation probabilities for all TCRbeta clonotypes that the gDNA method yielded from a handful of donors. TCRdb's version of the immuneACCESS table is confined to in-frame rearrangements and falls short of the full clone set. An unresolved V gene accounts for under half of the shortfall where checked; the remainder is of unknown origin. For V, J and clone size, that table is used; D and trimming come from the DNA. The sample includes about 1 million clones, with around four fifths observed a single time. About 1.5% of the sample rests with the top ten.

The germline V gene provides CDR1 SQVTM and CDR2 ANQGSEA. The CDR3 goes from the cysteine to the phenylalanine over 12 residues. Only the CDR3 part of the read is kept: 36 bases, read in frame from the first base. Cut back by 2 bases and 7 bases, the V and J ends lie 11 bases apart. The chain couples TRBV29-1 to TRBJ1-2; the best D guess is TRBD1, with 5 bases matching. The sequenced sample was memory CD4+ T cells sorted from blood. Sample cell subset or site, as interpreted from the label and publication: CD45RA-negative fraction. The source of this sequence is a man younger than 30 in good health. The CDR3 here reads CSVEFWGSGYTF. The DNA is TGCAGCGTTGAATTCTGGGGGTCTGGCTACACCTTC.